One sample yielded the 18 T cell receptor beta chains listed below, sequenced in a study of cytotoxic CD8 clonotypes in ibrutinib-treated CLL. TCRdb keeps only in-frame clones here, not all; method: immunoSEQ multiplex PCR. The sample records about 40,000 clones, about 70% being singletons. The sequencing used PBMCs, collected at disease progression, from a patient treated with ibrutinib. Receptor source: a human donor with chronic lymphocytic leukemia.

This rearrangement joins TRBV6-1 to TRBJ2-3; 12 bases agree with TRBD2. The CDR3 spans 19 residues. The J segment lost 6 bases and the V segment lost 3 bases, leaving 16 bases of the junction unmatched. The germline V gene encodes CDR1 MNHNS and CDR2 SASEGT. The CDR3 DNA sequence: TGTGCCAGCAGTGACCGCTCTGGACTAGCGGGGCACACCCCGGATACGCAGTATTTT. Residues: CASSDRSGLAGHTPDTQYF.

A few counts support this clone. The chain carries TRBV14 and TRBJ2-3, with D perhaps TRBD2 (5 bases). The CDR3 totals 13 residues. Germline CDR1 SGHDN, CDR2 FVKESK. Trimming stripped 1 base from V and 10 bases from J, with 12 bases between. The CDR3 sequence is CASSQVYLASQYF. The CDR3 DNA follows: TGTGCCAGCAGCCAAGTCTATCTAGCCTCGCAGTATTTT.

The CDR3 region has the DNA TGTGCCAGCAGTGAGACAGGGAACTATGGCTACACCTTC. As protein: CASSETGNYGYTF. The V and J genes are TRBV6-1 and TRBJ1-2, with 7 nucleotides matching TRBD1. The V gene end was trimmed by 3 bases and the J gene end by 2 bases; junction bases not matched to a gene: 0. This CDR3 has 13 residues. Germline loops: CDR1 MNHNS, CDR2 SASEGT.

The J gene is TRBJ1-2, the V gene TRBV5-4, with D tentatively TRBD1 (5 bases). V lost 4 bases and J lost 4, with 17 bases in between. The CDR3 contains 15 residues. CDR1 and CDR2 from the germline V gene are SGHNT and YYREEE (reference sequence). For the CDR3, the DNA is TGTGCCAGCAGCCTCGCAGGGATGTCATTCTATGGCTACACCTTC. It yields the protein CASSLAGMSFYGYTF.

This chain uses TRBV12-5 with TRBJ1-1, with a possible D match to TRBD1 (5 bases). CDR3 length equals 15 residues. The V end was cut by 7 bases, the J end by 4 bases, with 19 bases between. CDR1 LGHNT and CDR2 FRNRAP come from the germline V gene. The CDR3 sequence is CASAPGRGIGTEAFF. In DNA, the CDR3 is TGTGCTAGTGCCCCGGGTCGGGGGATTGGCACTGAAGCTTTCTTT.

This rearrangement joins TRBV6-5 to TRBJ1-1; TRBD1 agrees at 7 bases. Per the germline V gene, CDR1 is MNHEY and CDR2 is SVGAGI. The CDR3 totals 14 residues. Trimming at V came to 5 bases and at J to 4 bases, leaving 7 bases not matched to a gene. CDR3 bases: TGTGCCAGCAGTAAACCACAGGGGAGCACTGAAGCTTTCTTT. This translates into CASSKPQGSTEAFF.

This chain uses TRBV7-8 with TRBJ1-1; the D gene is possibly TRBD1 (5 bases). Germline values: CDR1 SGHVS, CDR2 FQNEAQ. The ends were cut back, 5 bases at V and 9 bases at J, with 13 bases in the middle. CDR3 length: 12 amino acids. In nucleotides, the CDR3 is TGTGCCAGCAGCCCGGGGGGATGGCAAGCTTTCTTT. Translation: CASSPGGWQAFF.

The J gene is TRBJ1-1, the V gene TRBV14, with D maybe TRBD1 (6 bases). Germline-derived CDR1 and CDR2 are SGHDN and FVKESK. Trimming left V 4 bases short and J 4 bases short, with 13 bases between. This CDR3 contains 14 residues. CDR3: CASSPNRVGTEAFF. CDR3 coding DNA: TGTGCCAGCAGCCCGAACAGGGTGGGCACTGAAGCTTTCTTT.

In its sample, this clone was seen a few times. CDR3 nucleotide sequence: TGTGCCAGCAGTTCCCTGGACGTACGGATTAGCTACGAGCAGTACTTC. Amino acids: CASSSLDVRISYEQYF. The chain combines TRBV28 with TRBJ2-7; D is uncertain. Trimming shortened V by 4 bases and J by 3 bases, and 19 bases separated the two germline ends. This CDR3 region has 16 residues. CDR1 MDHEN and CDR2 SYDVKM come from the germline V gene.

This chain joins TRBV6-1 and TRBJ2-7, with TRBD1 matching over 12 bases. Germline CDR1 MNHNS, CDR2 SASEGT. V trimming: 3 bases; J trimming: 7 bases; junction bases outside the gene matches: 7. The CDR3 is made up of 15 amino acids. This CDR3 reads CASSDPGQGATEQYF. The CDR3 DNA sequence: TGTGCCAGCAGTGATCCGGGACAGGGGGCAACTGAGCAGTACTTC.

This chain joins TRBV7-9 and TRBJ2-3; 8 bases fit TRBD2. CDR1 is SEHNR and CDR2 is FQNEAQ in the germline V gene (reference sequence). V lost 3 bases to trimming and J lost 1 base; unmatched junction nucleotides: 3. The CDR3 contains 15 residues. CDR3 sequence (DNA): TGTGCCAGCAGCTTGGAACTAGCGGGCACAGATACGCAGTATTTT. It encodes CASSLELAGTDTQYF.

Written as DNA, the CDR3 is TGTGCCAGCAGAACGGGACAGGGGTTCGGATATGGCTACACCTTC. Amino acids: CASRTGQGFGYGYTF. This chain uses TRBV28 with TRBJ1-2, with TRBD1 identical over 10 bases. In germline, CDR1 is MDHEN, CDR2 SYDVKM. CDR3 size: 15 residues. The trim removed 6 bases at V and 5 bases at J, leaving 9 bases unmatched.

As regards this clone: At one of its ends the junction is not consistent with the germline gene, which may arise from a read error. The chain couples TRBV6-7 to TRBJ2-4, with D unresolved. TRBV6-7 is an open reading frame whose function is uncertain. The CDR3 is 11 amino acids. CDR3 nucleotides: TGTGCCAGCAGTTACGGCGCTGCCCTGTTATTC. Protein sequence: CASSYGAALLF.

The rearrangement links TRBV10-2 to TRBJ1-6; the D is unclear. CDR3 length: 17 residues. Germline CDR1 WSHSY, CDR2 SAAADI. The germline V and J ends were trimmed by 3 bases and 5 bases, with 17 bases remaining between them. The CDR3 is CASSDLLGRGNNSPLHF. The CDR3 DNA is TGCGCCAGCAGTGACTTACTTGGCCGGGGTAATAATTCACCCCTCCACTTT.

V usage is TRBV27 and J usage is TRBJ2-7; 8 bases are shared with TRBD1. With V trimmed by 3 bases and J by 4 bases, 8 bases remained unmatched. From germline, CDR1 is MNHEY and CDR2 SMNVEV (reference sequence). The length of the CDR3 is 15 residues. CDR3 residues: CASSLQAGGAYEQYF. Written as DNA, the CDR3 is TGTGCCAGCAGTTTGCAGGCAGGGGGCGCATACGAGCAGTACTTC.

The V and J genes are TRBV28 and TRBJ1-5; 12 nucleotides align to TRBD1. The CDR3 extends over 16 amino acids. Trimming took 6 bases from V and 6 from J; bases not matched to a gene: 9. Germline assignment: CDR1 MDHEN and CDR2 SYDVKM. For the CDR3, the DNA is TGTGCCAGCAGACTCTGGGACAGGGGGCGCATTCAGCCCCAGCATTTT. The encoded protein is CASRLWDRGRIQPQHF.

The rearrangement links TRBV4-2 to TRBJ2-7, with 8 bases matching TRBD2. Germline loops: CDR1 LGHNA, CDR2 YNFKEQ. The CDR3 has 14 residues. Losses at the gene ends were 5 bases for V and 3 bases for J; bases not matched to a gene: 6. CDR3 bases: TGTGCCAGCAGCGGTACTAGCGGAGACTACGAGCAGTACTTC. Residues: CASSGTSGDYEQYF.

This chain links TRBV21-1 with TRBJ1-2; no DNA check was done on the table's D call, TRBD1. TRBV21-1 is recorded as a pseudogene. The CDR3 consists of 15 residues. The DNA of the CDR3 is TGTGCCAGCAGCTCCGTCCAGGGGGCCTTCGGTGGCTACACCTTC. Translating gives CASSSVQGAFGGYTF.